This T cell receptor (beta chain) was sequenced during a study of blood T cell repertoires in COVID-19. Some clones are missing from TCRdb's copy, which holds only in-frame ones; the method was immunoSEQ multiplex PCR. Of roughly 160,000 clones in the sample, about 88% are singletons; the top ten hold about 0.6%. Input material: peripheral blood. This receptor was identified in a man in his sixties with COVID-19, enrolled during active disease.

DNA of the CDR3: TGTGCCAGCGGGGGACAGGGGTTAGCTCAGCCCCAGCATTTT. Amino acid sequence: CASGGQGLAQPQHF. The V and J genes are TRBV2 and TRBJ1-5, with 10 bases lining up with TRBD1. Per germline, CDR1 SNHLY and CDR2 FYNNEI. The ends lost 8 bases at V and 6 bases at J; junction bases unmatched: 7. There are 14 residues in the CDR3. Supplemented by reference TRBV2 and TRBJ1-5, the full variable domain reads EPEVTQTPSHQVTQMGQEVILRCVPISNHLYFYWYRQILGQKVEFLVSFYNNEISEKSEIFDDQFSVERPDGSNFTLKIRSTKLEDSAMYFCASGGQGLAQPQHFGDGTRLSIL.